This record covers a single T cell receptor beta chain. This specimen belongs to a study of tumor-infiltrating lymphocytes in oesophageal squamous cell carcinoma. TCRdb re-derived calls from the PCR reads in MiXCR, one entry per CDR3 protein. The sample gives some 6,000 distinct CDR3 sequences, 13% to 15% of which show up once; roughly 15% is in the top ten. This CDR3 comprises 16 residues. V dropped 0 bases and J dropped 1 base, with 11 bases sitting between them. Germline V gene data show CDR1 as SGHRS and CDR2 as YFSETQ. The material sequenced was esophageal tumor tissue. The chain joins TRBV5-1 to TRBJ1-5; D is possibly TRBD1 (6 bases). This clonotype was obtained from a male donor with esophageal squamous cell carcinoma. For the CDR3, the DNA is TGCGCCAGCAGCTTGGTCGGGGGCCGGAGCAATCAGCCCCAGCATTTT. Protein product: CASSLVGGRSNQPQHF.